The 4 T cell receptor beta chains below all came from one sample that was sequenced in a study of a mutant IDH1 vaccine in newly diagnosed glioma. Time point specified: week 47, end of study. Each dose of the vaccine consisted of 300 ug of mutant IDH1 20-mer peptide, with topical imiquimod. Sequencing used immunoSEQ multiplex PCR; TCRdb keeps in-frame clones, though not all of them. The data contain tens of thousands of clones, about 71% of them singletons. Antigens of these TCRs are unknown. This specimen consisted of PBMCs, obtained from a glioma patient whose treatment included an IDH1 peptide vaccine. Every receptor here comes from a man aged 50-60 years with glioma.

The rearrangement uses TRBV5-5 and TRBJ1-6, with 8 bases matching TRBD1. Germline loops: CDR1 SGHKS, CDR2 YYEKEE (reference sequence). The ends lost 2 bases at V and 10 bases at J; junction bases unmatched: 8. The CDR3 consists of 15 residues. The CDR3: CASSFARDRTSPLHF. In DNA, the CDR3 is TGTGCCAGCAGCTTTGCCCGGGACAGGACATCACCCCTCCACTTT.

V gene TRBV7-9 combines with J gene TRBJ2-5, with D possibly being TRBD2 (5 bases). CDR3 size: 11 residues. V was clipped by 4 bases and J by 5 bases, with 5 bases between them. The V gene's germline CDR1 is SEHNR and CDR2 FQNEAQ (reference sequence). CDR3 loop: CASSSGETQYF. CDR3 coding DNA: TGTGCCAGCAGCTCGGGGGAGACCCAGTACTTC.

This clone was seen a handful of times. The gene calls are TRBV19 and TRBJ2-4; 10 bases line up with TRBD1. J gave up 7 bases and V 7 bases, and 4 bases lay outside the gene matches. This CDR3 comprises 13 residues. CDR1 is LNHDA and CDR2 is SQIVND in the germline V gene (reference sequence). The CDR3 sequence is CASTRGQGNIQYF. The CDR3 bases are TGTGCCAGTACCCGGGGACAGGGGAACATTCAGTACTTC.

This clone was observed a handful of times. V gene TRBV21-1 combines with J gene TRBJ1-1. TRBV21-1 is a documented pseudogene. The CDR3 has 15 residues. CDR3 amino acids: CASSKAKDLNTEAFF. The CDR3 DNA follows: TGTGCCAGCAGCAAAGCTAAGGATTTGAACACTGAAGCTTTCTTT.